This T cell receptor beta chain was sequenced for a study of OX40 agonist ivuxolimab in advanced cancers. Across the whole study: Two cutaneous melanoma patients and one hepatocellular carcinoma patient, three in all, had partial responses. General study findings and limits: Among T cells, CD8+ cells averaged more expanded clones than CD4+ cells. With doses of 0.1-3.0 mg/kg, partial responders showed among the lowest clonal expansion. Within 6 weeks, CD4+ and CD8+ blood T cells expanded clonally at 0.1 to 3.0 mg/kg.

Only in-frame clones appear in the TCRdb table, and some are missing; sequencing was by immunoSEQ multiplex PCR. The sample lists approximately 82,000 clones; around 94% were seen once. With respect to this clone: Antigen unknown.

The length of the CDR3 is 12 residues. The ends were cut back, 1 base at V and 10 bases at J, with 10 bases in the middle. The germline V gene encodes CDR1 SGHTA and CDR2 FQGNSA. The sequencing used CD4+ or CD8+ T cells sorted from blood, collected in a trial of the OX40 agonist ivuxolimab. V and J are TRBV7-2 and TRBJ1-1, with D uncertain. The sequence was obtained from an adult with an advanced solid tumor such as melanoma, head and neck, liver or kidney cancer. This chain's CDR3 is CASSLGNTAAFF. CDR3 DNA sequence: TGTGCCAGCAGCTTAGGTAATACGGCAGCTTTCTTT. The whole variable domain, remainder taken from reference TRBV7-2 and TRBJ1-1, is GAGVSQSPSNKVTEKGKDVELRCDPISGHTALYWYRQSLGQGLEFLIYFQGNSAPDKSGLPSDRFSAERTGGSVSTLTIQRTQQEDSAVYLCASSLGNTAAFFGQGTRLTVV.